A selection of T cell receptor beta chains follows, all from one sample in a study of blood T cell repertoires in COVID-19. Sequencing used immunoSEQ multiplex PCR; TCRdb keeps in-frame clones, though not all of them. The repertoire holds about 330,000 clones, about 85% seen once, with 5.5% to 7% in the top ten. Input material: PBMCs or T cells enriched from blood (not recorded which). These TCRs come from a woman aged 25 to 39 who had recovered from COVID-19. CDR3s include the opening cysteine and the closing phenylalanine or tryptophan. Fields, in order: D gene, clone size, J gene, V gene, CDR3 protein, CDR3 DNA. A D gene is named only where the DNA matches it firmly. Some rows have no size entry. The others give once, few or many, or a class for an expanded clone.

D: -; size: -; J: TRBJ1-6; V: TRBV10-2; CDR3: CASSGPGKDSPLHF; DNA: TGCGCCAGCTCGGGTCCGGGGAAGGATTCACCCCTCCACTTT
D: -; size: -; J: TRBJ1-2; V: TRBV5-1; CDR3: CASSPGSDGYTF; DNA: TGCGCCAGCAGCCCGGGGTCGGATGGCTACACCTTC
D: TRBD2; size: -; J: TRBJ2-7; V: TRBV7-8; CDR3: CASSSLERGGSYEQYF; DNA: TGTGCCAGCAGCTCCCTTGAGCGGGGGGGGTCCTACGAGCAGTACTTC
D: -; size: -; J: TRBJ2-1; V: TRBV19; CDR3: CASSIRDTFYNEQFF; DNA: TGTGCCAGTAGTATACGGGACACCTTCTACAATGAGCAGTTCTTC
D: -; size: -; J: TRBJ1-2; V: TRBV12-3/TRBV12-4; CDR3: CASTRSYGYTF; DNA: TGTGCCAGCACCCGTTCCTATGGCTACACCTTC
D: -; size: -; J: TRBJ1-3; V: TRBV6-6; CDR3: CASSTQGKGNTIYF; DNA: TGTGCCAGCAGCACCCAGGGGAAGGGAAACACCATATATTTT
D: -; size: once; J: TRBJ1-5; V: TRBV6-1; CDR3: CASSESSGIYQPQHF; DNA: TGTGCCAGCAGTGAATCTTCAGGGATCTATCAGCCCCAGCATTTT
D: -; size: few; J: TRBJ1-2; V: TRBV9; CDR3: CASSVASGGDYGYTF; DNA: TGTGCCAGCAGCGTAGCGAGTGGAGGGGATTATGGCTACACCTTC
D: TRBD1; size: -; J: TRBJ1-2; V: TRBV7-2; CDR3: CASSPSPGTGYGYTF; DNA: TGTGCCAGCAGCCCTAGTCCCGGGACAGGGTATGGCTACACCTTC
D: -; size: -; J: TRBJ2-2; V: TRBV4-1; CDR3: CASSHVPGRDTGELFF; DNA: TGCGCCAGCAGCCATGTGCCTGGGCGGGACACCGGGGAGCTGTTTTTT
D: -; size: -; J: TRBJ1-2; V: TRBV4-2; CDR3: CASSQDSPSGSGGYTF; DNA: TGTGCCAGCAGCCAAGATTCCCCCTCCGGGTCAGGGGGCTACACCTTC
D: TRBD2; size: -; J: TRBJ2-5; V: TRBV9; CDR3: CASSVKGASGPETQYF; DNA: TGTGCCAGCAGCGTGAAAGGGGCTAGCGGCCCAGAGACCCAGTACTTC
D: TRBD2; size: -; J: TRBJ2-1; V: TRBV5-1; CDR3: CASSTTTSGGVTYNEQFF; DNA: TGCGCCAGCAGCACTACGACTAGCGGGGGGGTTACCTACAATGAGCAGTTCTTC
D: -; size: -; J: TRBJ1-1; V: TRBV5-6; CDR3: CASSLVAGGAFF; DNA: TGTGCCAGCAGCTTGGTGGCGGGTGGCGCTTTCTTT
D: TRBD1; size: -; J: TRBJ1-1; V: TRBV2; CDR3: CASNPTGVGTEAFF; DNA: TGTGCCAGCAACCCGACAGGGGTGGGCACTGAAGCTTTCTTT
D: -; size: -; J: TRBJ2-3; V: TRBV6-2/TRBV6-3; CDR3: CASSYPLSRTDTQYF; DNA: TGTGCCAGCAGTTACCCTCTCAGTCGCACAGATACGCAGTATTTT
D: -; size: -; J: TRBJ1-2; V: TRBV20-1; CDR3: CSASDAGFGYGYTF; DNA: TGCAGTGCTAGTGACGCAGGGTTCGGCTATGGCTACACCTTC
D: -; size: -; J: TRBJ1-1; V: TRBV19; CDR3: CASSIEGARTEAFF; DNA: TGTGCCAGTAGTATAGAGGGGGCGCGCACTGAAGCTTTCTTT
D: -; size: -; J: TRBJ1-2; V: TRBV6-1; CDR3: CASSELWGPYGYTF; DNA: TGTGCCAGCAGTGAATTGTGGGGCCCGTATGGCTACACCTTC
D: TRBD1; size: -; J: TRBJ2-5; V: TRBV7-2; CDR3: CASSMGQGMVTQYF; DNA: TGTGCCAGCAGCATGGGACAGGGAATGGTGACCCAGTACTTC
D: -; size: -; J: TRBJ1-6; V: TRBV6-1; CDR3: CASSEGTGLHF; DNA: TGTGCCAGCAGTGAAGGTACAGGGCTCCACTTT
D: -; size: -; J: TRBJ1-1; V: TRBV11-2; CDR3: CASSSRGRNTEAFF; DNA: TGTGCCAGCAGCTCCCGGGGTAGAAACACTGAAGCTTTCTTT
D: TRBD1; size: -; J: TRBJ1-1; V: TRBV19; CDR3: CASSTRYRGVGNTEAFF; DNA: TGTGCCAGTAGTACAAGATACAGGGGCGTGGGGAACACTGAAGCTTTCTTT